The 8 T cell receptor beta chains below were found in one sample sequenced in a study of blood T cell repertoires in COVID-19 (dated by TCRdb to the early 2020s). The library was prepared using the immunoSEQ multiplex PCR assay. TCRdb took this table from immuneACCESS and kept in-frame rearrangements with V and J called. Such tables lack part of the clones; where checked against another copy, unresolved V genes explain under half of the gap, and the rest is unexplained. A total of approximately 32,000 clones appear in this sample, almost 90% of them only once. Of the sample, less than 30% is held by the ten largest clones. The sequencing sample was made of peripheral blood. The receptors derive from a human donor in a cohort sampled during active COVID-19.

The CDR3: CASSLPNEQFF. The DNA for the CDR3 is TGCGCCAGCAGTCTCCCCAATGAGCAGTTCTTC. This chain connects TRBV4-1 to TRBJ2-1; D unresolved. V was shortened by 6 bases and J by 6 bases, with 6 bases between the two germline ends. This CDR3 is 11 amino acids long. Germline V gene lookup returns CDR1 MGHRA and CDR2 YSYEKL.

This sequence joins TRBV3-1 (or the pseudogene TRBV3-2) and TRBJ2-3; the match to TRBD2 covers 13 bases. The CDR3 has 18 residues. V lost 3 bases, J lost 4 bases, and 10 bases stayed unmatched. CDR1 LGHDT and CDR2 YNNKEL come from the germline V gene (reference sequence). For the CDR3, the DNA is TGTGCCAGCAGCCAGGCACTAGCGGGGGGGCCACGGGCAGATACGCAGTATTTT. It translates to CASSQALAGGPRADTQYF.

The CDR3 protein is CASSPTLAGGPGDTQYF. CDR3 in DNA: TGTGCCAGCAGCCCCACATTAGCGGGGGGGCCGGGAGATACGCAGTATTTT. V usage is TRBV7-3 and J usage is TRBJ2-3, with 11 bases matching TRBD2. Germline CDR1 is SGHTA and CDR2 is FQGTGA. The CDR3 length is 17 residues. V gave up 5 bases and J gave up 5 bases; unmatched junction bases: 12.

This clone was seen only once. The genes are TRBV18 and TRBJ2-5; 9 bases line up with TRBD1. The germline CDR1 and CDR2 sequences are KGHSH and LQKENI. The CDR3 is made up of 15 amino acids. Unmatched junction bases numbered 5, after V lost 2 bases and J lost 4 bases. The CDR3 DNA reads as TGTGCCAGCTCACCAAGGACAGGGGAGGGAGAGACCCAGTACTTC. Translating gives CASSPRTGEGETQYF.

V gene TRBV3-1 (or the pseudogene TRBV3-2) combines with J gene TRBJ2-5, with D perhaps matching TRBD2 (6 bases). The CDR3 covers 15 residues. In germline, CDR1 is LGHDT, CDR2 YNNKEL (reference sequence). Trimming removed 7 bases at V and 4 bases at J, with 19 bases between. The CDR3 loop reads CASIRLGGSGETQYF. The CDR3 bases are TGTGCCAGCATCAGATTAGGAGGGAGTGGAGAGACCCAGTACTTC.

The chain joins TRBV7-6 to TRBJ2-3; 9 nucleotides agree with TRBD2. The trim removed 1 base at V and 5 bases at J, leaving 13 bases unmatched. Looked up from germline, CDR1 is SGHVS and CDR2 is FNYEAQ. This CDR3 contains 18 residues. The CDR3: CASSLGIAGAPWIDTQYF. As DNA, the CDR3 is TGTGCCAGCAGCTTAGGGATAGCGGGGGCCCCTTGGATAGATACGCAGTATTTT.

The chain uses TRBV7-9 and TRBJ2-5; 10 nucleotides match TRBD1. This CDR3 contains 14 residues. V trimming: 4 bases; J trimming: 5 bases; junction bases outside the gene matches: 4. Germline assignment: CDR1 SEHNR and CDR2 FQNEAQ (reference sequence). The CDR3 DNA reads TGTGCCAGCAGCTCATGGACAGGGGGGGAGACCCAGTACTTC. Its protein is CASSSWTGGETQYF.

J is TRBJ2-2 and V is TRBV2; the match to TRBD2 covers 12 bases. The CDR3 spans 15 residues. V gave up 4 bases and J gave up 6 bases; unmatched junction bases: 3. The V gene's germline CDR1 is SNHLY and CDR2 FYNNEI. CDR3 nucleotides: TGTGCCAGCAGTGGGACTAGCGGGGCGTCCGGGGAGCTGTTTTTT. It is translated as CASSGTSGASGELFF.